Following are 5 T cell receptor beta chains from one sample sequenced in a study of CD4 T cells in relation to SARS-CoV-2 and coronaviruses. Their cognate antigens are unknown. Profiling relied on immunoSEQ multiplex PCR, and the TCRdb table lists in-frame clones only, not all of them. The table shows tens of thousands of clones, with about two thirds occurring only once. CD4+ T cells from unexposed donors were obtained before the COVID-19 pandemic (2011-2018). Isolation of CD4+ T cells took place after roughly nine days in culture. The sequenced material came from CD4+ T cells from PBMCs, cultured in vitro. Source of these receptors: a human donor in good health.

The gene calls are TRBV7-2 and TRBJ1-1, with D possibly being TRBD1 (5 bases). Trimming stripped 0 bases from V and 1 base from J, with 15 bases between. The V gene's germline CDR1 is SGHTA and CDR2 FQGNSA. The CDR3 runs to 17 residues. The CDR3 DNA follows: TGTGCCAGCAGCTTAGCCAGCTCAGACAGCCGGAACACTGAAGCTTTCTTT. Protein: CASSLASSDSRNTEAFF. Variable domain in full (rest from reference TRBV7-2 and TRBJ1-1): GAGVSQSPSNKVTEKGKDVELRCDPISGHTALYWYRQSLGQGLEFLIYFQGNSAPDKSGLPSDRFSAERTGGSVSTLTIQRTQQEDSAVYLCASSLASSDSRNTEAFFGQGTRLTVV.

This chain uses TRBV2 with TRBJ2-1; 8 bases fit TRBD2. CDR3 size: 14 residues. The V segment lost 4 bases and the J segment 15 bases; nucleotides outside the gene matches: 14. Germline CDR1 reads SNHLY; CDR2 reads FYNNEI. The CDR3: CASSVQRAGALGFF. CDR3 DNA: TGTGCCAGCAGTGTGCAGCGAGCGGGGGCCCTTGGGTTCTTC.

The chain is built from TRBV28 and TRBJ1-1, with D unresolved. V shed 7 bases and J shed 5 bases, with 17 bases lying between them. Germline loops: CDR1 MDHEN, CDR2 SYDVKM. This CDR3 region has 14 residues. In DNA, the CDR3 is TGTGCCAGCAACCCGATCGGGAGAAAAACTGAAGCTTTCTTT. It encodes CASNPIGRKTEAFF.

There are a few counts of this clone. DNA of the CDR3: TGTGCCAGCAGCTTCGACAGGGGTTTAGGTGGCTACACCTTC. This encodes CASSFDRGLGGYTF. This chain links TRBV7-2 with TRBJ1-2; 8 positions match TRBD1. This CDR3 is built from 14 residues. Germline V gene data show CDR1 as SGHTA and CDR2 as FQGNSA. V was clipped by 3 bases and J by 7 bases; unmatched bases: 7.

The gene calls are TRBV7-2 and TRBJ2-5; unclear D gene. There are 12 residues in the CDR3. With 0 bases removed from V and 6 bases from J, the gap between germline ends came to 5 bases. Germline V lookup: CDR1 SGHTA, CDR2 FQGNSA. DNA for the CDR3: TGTGCCAGCAGCTTAGCGGGAAAGACCCAGTACTTC. It is translated as CASSLAGKTQYF.